What follows are 20 T cell receptor beta chains derived from one specimen sequenced in a study of identical twins. TCRdb re-called the 5' RACE reads with MiXCR, one entry per CDR3 protein. The sample comprises about 890,000 distinct CDR3 sequences, approximately 13% of which are singletons, and around 1.5% rests with the top ten. The sample was also reused in another study, on yellow fever vaccine responses in identical twins.

The sample was PBMCs. These receptors were collected from a woman in her late teens or twenties in good health.

The chain carries TRBV6-1 and TRBJ1-1; TRBD1 is a possible D gene (6 bases). Germline V gives CDR1 MNHNS, CDR2 SASEGT. Trimming took 8 bases from V and 3 from J, leaving 13 bases between them. The CDR3 has 13 amino acids. Here the CDR3 DNA reads TGTGCCAGCCGGGGGGGGCTTTACACTGAAGCTTTCTTT. Translated: CASRGGLYTEAFF.

This clonotype showed up just a few times. The rearrangement links TRBV7-3 to TRBJ2-1; 12 bases are shared with TRBD2. This CDR3 has 16 residues. In germline, CDR1 is SGHTA, CDR2 FQGTGA. The ends lost 3 bases at V and 6 bases at J; junction bases unmatched: 6. The CDR3 protein is CASSFTRTSGTNEQFF. In DNA, the CDR3 is TGTGCCAGCAGCTTCACCCGGACTAGCGGGACCAATGAGCAGTTCTTC.

The chain employs TRBV24-1 and TRBJ1-1, with D uncertain. Germline CDR1 is KGHDR and CDR2 is SFDVKD. V lost 5 bases and J 6 bases, leaving 21 bases between the germline ends. This CDR3 has 16 residues. The CDR3 loop reads CATSAGVINAAAEAFF. Written as DNA, the CDR3 is TGTGCCACCAGTGCCGGGGTGATTAATGCTGCCGCTGAAGCTTTCTTT.

The chain links TRBV29-1 to TRBJ2-3, with D possibly TRBD2 on 7 matching bases. V lost 4 bases and J lost 0, with 11 bases in between. The CDR3 covers 14 residues. Germline loops: CDR1 SQVTM, CDR2 ANQGSEA. CDR3 nucleotide sequence: TGCAGCGTTGCGGGGGGCTATAGCACAGATACGCAGTATTTT. Its protein is CSVAGGYSTDTQYF.

This clonotype has ten or more counts. The chain joins TRBV12-3 or TRBV12-4 to TRBJ1-1; no firm D call. V was shortened by 3 bases and J by 5 bases, with 13 bases between the two germline ends. The length of the CDR3 is 14 residues. The CDR3: CASSFGPEGTEAFF. CDR3 nucleotides: TGTGCCAGCAGTTTTGGTCCTGAAGGAACTGAAGCTTTCTTT.

The chain links TRBV24-1 to TRBJ2-7, with no clear D. The germline V gene has CDR1 KGHDR and CDR2 SFDVKD. This CDR3 has 13 amino acids. V lost 4 bases and J 0 bases, leaving 6 bases between the germline ends. The chain's CDR3 is CATSEADSYEQYF. The CDR3 DNA sequence: TGTGCCACCAGTGAGGCGGACTCCTACGAGCAGTACTTC.

This clonotype was seen only a few times. The chain joins TRBV18 to TRBJ2-1, with 9 bases identical to TRBD2. The CDR3 has 15 amino acids. V trimming: 2 bases; J trimming: 6 bases; junction bases outside the gene matches: 5. Germline values: CDR1 KGHSH, CDR2 LQKENI. The CDR3 DNA follows: TGTGCCAGCTCACCAGGAGCGGGGGGCCCCAATGAGCAGTTCTTC. This translates into CASSPGAGGPNEQFF.

The chain carries TRBV18 and TRBJ2-3; 7 bases align to TRBD1. Trimming cost V 0 bases and J 2 bases; bases outside gene matches: 8. In germline, CDR1 is KGHSH, CDR2 LQKENI. The CDR3 contains 17 residues. CDR3 amino acids: CASSPPMGQPHTDTQYF. CDR3 DNA sequence: TGTGCCAGCTCACCACCGATGGGACAGCCACACACAGATACGCAGTATTTT. The full variable domain, in which reference TRBV18 and TRBJ2-3 provide the parts outside the CDR3, is NAGVMQNPRHLVRRRGQEARLRCSPMKGHSHVYWYRQLPEEGLKFMVYLQKENIIDESGMPKERFSAEFPKEGPSILRIQQVVRGDSAAYFCASSPPMGQPHTDTQYFGPGTRLTVL.

This clonotype was seen more than once but under ten times. The rearrangement links TRBV19 to TRBJ1-2, with TRBD1 identical over 7 bases. CDR1 and CDR2 (germline): LNHDA, SQIVND (reference sequence). Losses at the gene ends were 5 bases for V and 2 bases for J; bases not matched to a gene: 8. The CDR3 is 15 amino acids. This chain's CDR3 is CASSGTAEINYGYTF. The CDR3 DNA reads TGTGCCAGTAGTGGGACAGCCGAAATAAACTATGGCTACACCTTC.

This clonotype showed up many times. The chain joins TRBV11-1 to TRBJ1-1; D remains unclear. CDR1 is SGHAT, CDR2 FQDESV, per germline (reference sequence). The CDR3 length is 13 residues. The V gene lost 4 bases and the J gene lost 2 bases, with 8 bases spanning the gap. CDR3 amino acids: CASSSGLNTEAFF. The CDR3 region has the DNA TGTGCCAGCAGCTCCGGACTTAACACTGAAGCTTTCTTT.

This clonotype was found a few times. The rearrangement links TRBV5-1 to TRBJ2-1; 14 nucleotides agree with TRBD2. CDR1 and CDR2 (germline): SGHRS, YFSETQ. V was pared by 3 bases and J by 5 bases, with 4 bases of the junction left unmatched. This CDR3 is built from 16 residues. The CDR3 reads CASSWGGLAGDNEQFF. The CDR3, as DNA: TGCGCCAGCAGCTGGGGGGGACTAGCGGGGGACAATGAGCAGTTCTTC.

V gene TRBV29-1 combines with J gene TRBJ2-1; no reliable D call. CDR1 SQVTM and CDR2 ANQGSEA come from the germline V gene. V was cut by 1 base and J by 6 bases, with 10 bases left in between. The CDR3 contains 13 residues. DNA for the CDR3: TGCAGCGTTGAAGTGGTCAGCCTCAATGAGCAGTTCTTC. Translated, it gives CSVEVVSLNEQFF.

The V call is TRBV10-3, the J call TRBJ2-3; 8 positions match TRBD2. The CDR3 consists of 16 residues. J lost 2 bases, V lost 10 bases, and 14 bases had no gene match. Germline CDR1 and CDR2: ENHRY and SYGVKD. Written as DNA, the CDR3 is TGTGCCACCGTAAATCGACGGCGGGGGGCCACAGATACGCAGTATTTT. Its protein is CATVNRRRGATDTQYF.

The chain combines TRBV20-1 with TRBJ1-1, with 9 nucleotides matching TRBD1. The CDR3 runs to 15 residues. V lost 0 bases and J lost 5; bases outside the gene matches: 7. Germline lookup yields CDR1 DFQATT and CDR2 SNEGSKA (reference sequence). In DNA form, the CDR3 reads TGCAGTGCTAGAGATGTCGGGACAGGGTGGACTGAAGCTTTCTTT. Its protein is CSARDVGTGWTEAFF.

This chain uses TRBV10-1 with TRBJ2-7; 10 bases are shared with TRBD2. Germline values: CDR1 WNHNN, CDR2 SYGVQD (reference sequence). V lost 2 bases and J lost 4; bases outside the gene matches: 5. This CDR3 comprises 15 residues. The CDR3 sequence: CASSETGLAEYEQYF. The CDR3 DNA sequence: TGCGCCAGCAGTGAGACCGGACTAGCGGAGTACGAGCAGTACTTC.

This clonotype was observed a few times. The gene calls are TRBV5-6 and TRBJ1-2; D remains ambiguous. The CDR3 is 17 residues long. Trimming stripped 0 bases from V and 4 bases from J, with 19 bases between. Germline values: CDR1 SGHDT, CDR2 YYEEEE. CDR3 in DNA: TGTGCCAGCAGCTTGGACTATGACACGCGAATTGGCTATGGCTACACCTTC. It codes for CASSLDYDTRIGYGYTF.

The genes are TRBV5-1 and TRBJ2-1, with 7 bases that match TRBD2. This CDR3 comprises 17 residues. Germline CDR1 is SGHRS and CDR2 is YFSETQ. Unmatched junction bases numbered 18, after V lost 4 bases and J lost 8 bases. The CDR3 sequence: CASSVVSRRGGGDEQFF. CDR3 bases: TGCGCCAGCAGCGTGGTGTCTAGGCGGGGCGGGGGTGATGAGCAGTTCTTC.

CDR3 coding DNA: TGTGCCAGCAGGACTCCCGGGACAGGGAGTGAAAAACTGTTTTTT. This translates into CASRTPGTGSEKLFF. The V gene is TRBV5-5, the J gene TRBJ1-4; 9 nucleotides agree with TRBD1. This CDR3 comprises 15 residues. Germline-derived CDR1 and CDR2 are SGHKS and YYEKEE (reference sequence). The trim removed 5 bases at V and 7 bases at J, leaving 9 bases unmatched.

This clonotype was detected ten times or more. The gene calls are TRBV12-3 or TRBV12-4 and TRBJ2-6; no firm D call. Between the trimmed V and J ends, which lost 2 bases and 1 base, there was a span of 0 bases. The CDR3 totals 13 residues. CDR3 bases: TGTGCCAGCAGTTTATCTGGGGCCAACGTCCTGACTTTC. This encodes CASSLSGANVLTF.

This chain connects TRBV12-3 or TRBV12-4 to TRBJ1-2, with TRBD1 identical over 8 bases. The trim removed 3 bases at V and 8 bases at J, leaving 2 bases unmatched. CDR3 length equals 12 residues. DNA for the CDR3: TGTGCCAGCAGTTTGGGGGACAGGGGCTACACCTTC. Its protein is CASSLGDRGYTF.